Each of the 5 T cell receptor beta chains below was sequenced from the same sample in a study of blood T cell repertoires in COVID-19. Profiling relied on immunoSEQ multiplex PCR, and the TCRdb table lists in-frame clones only, not all of them. Among 250,000 to 400,000 clones listed, around 88% were seen once. Sequencing was done on a sample of peripheral blood. The receptors derive from a woman in her twenties or thirties with COVID-19, enrolled during active disease.

The genes are TRBV5-5 and TRBJ1-5, with D tentatively TRBD1 (6 bases). V shed 2 bases and J shed 7 bases, with 13 bases lying between them. The CDR3 is 14 amino acids. In germline, CDR1 is SGHKS, CDR2 YYEKEE (reference sequence). In DNA form, the CDR3 reads TGTGCCAGCAGCTTCGGGACACTGGGGCAGCCCCAGCATTTT. Translation gives CASSFGTLGQPQHF.

The genes are TRBV14 and TRBJ1-1; 10 nucleotides agree with TRBD1. The germline V gene encodes CDR1 SGHDN and CDR2 FVKESK. The CDR3 runs to 14 residues. V shed 3 bases, J shed 3 bases, and the junction held 1 base outside the gene matches. The CDR3 region has the DNA TGTGCCAGCAGCCAGGACAGGGGGTACACTGAAGCTTTCTTT. Translating it yields CASSQDRGYTEAFF. The entire variable domain, with the rest obtained from reference TRBV14 and TRBJ1-1, is as follows: EAGVTQFPSHSVIEKGQTVTLRCDPISGHDNLYWYRRVMGKEIKFLLHFVKESKQDESGMPNNRFLAERTGGTYSTLKVQPAELEDSGVYFCASSQDRGYTEAFFGQGTRLTVV.

The chain is built from TRBV19 and TRBJ2-6, with TRBD1 matching 7 bases. V was clipped by 5 bases and J by 0 bases; unmatched bases: 7. Per germline, CDR1 LNHDA and CDR2 SQIVND (reference sequence). The CDR3 runs to 17 residues. This CDR3 is CASSGGQPNSGANVLTF. DNA of the CDR3: TGTGCCAGTAGTGGGGGACAGCCAAACTCTGGGGCCAACGTCCTGACTTTC.

Remarks on this clone: This CDR3 is also generated by other DNA sequences in the sample. The V call is TRBV3-1 (or the pseudogene TRBV3-2), the J call TRBJ1-2; maybe TRBD1 (6 bases). Germline loops: CDR1 LGHDT, CDR2 YNNKEL (reference sequence). The germline V and J ends were trimmed by 0 bases and 7 bases, with 9 bases remaining between them. This CDR3 comprises 13 residues. The CDR3 protein is CASSQDRGSGYTF. The DNA for the CDR3 is TGTGCCAGCAGCCAAGACAGGGGATCTGGCTACACCTTC.

The V gene is TRBV6-5, the J gene TRBJ2-5, with D perhaps matching TRBD1 (6 bases). The CDR3 is 14 amino acids. Germline CDR1 MNHEY, CDR2 SVGAGI. V lost 1 base, J lost 1 base, and 7 bases lay in between. CDR3 amino acids: CASSYLDSQETQYF. CDR3 nucleotide sequence: TGTGCCAGCAGTTACTTGGACAGCCAAGAGACCCAGTACTTC.